A single sample is the source of the 30 T cell receptor beta chains below, sequenced in a study of shared clonotypes between healthy human individuals. TCRdb's table, derived via immunoSEQ multiplex PCR, lists solely in-frame clones and lacks some. The repertoire holds approximately 1,000,000 clones, with approximately 80% as singletons. The material sequenced was memory CD4+ T cells from PBMCs. Subset indicated: CD45RA-negative fraction. All receptors derive from a man aged 18-30 years in good health. Some clones in this sample may be carry-over from other donors' samples.

This clone came up once. The genes are TRBV2 and TRBJ2-1; TRBD1 matches 8 bases. V was pared by 11 bases and J by 6 bases, with 6 bases of the junction left unmatched. Germline CDR1 is SNHLY and CDR2 is FYNNEI. The CDR3 has 12 residues. The CDR3 protein is CAVQQGVNEQFF. CDR3 DNA sequence: TGTGCCGTTCAACAGGGGGTCAATGAGCAGTTCTTC.

The chain is built from TRBV18 and TRBJ2-3; TRBD2 agrees at 11 bases. V lost 8 bases, J lost 5 bases, and 24 bases stayed unmatched. CDR3 length equals 20 residues. CDR1 KGHSH and CDR2 LQKENI come from the germline V gene. This CDR3 is CASKRTLGLADQKRGDTQYF. The CDR3 DNA is TGTGCCAGCAAACGAACCTTGGGACTAGCGGACCAAAAACGGGGAGATACGCAGTATTTT.

The chain carries TRBV29-1 and TRBJ1-1, with a tentative D call TRBD1 (6 bases). V was clipped by 6 bases and J by 11 bases, with 19 bases between them. Germline lookup yields CDR1 SQVTM and CDR2 ANQGSEA. This CDR3 is built from 12 residues. The CDR3 region is CSVLQGLRGAFF. In DNA form, the CDR3 reads TGCAGCGTACTACAGGGTCTGCGGGGCGCTTTCTTT.

On this clone: The same CDR3 is also encoded by other DNA sequences in this sample. This chain connects TRBV2 to TRBJ2-2; no definite D call. V was clipped by 1 base and J by 0 bases, with 6 bases between them. CDR3 size: 15 residues. The germline V gene has CDR1 SNHLY and CDR2 FYNNEI. CDR3 sequence: CASSEDSANTGELFF. DNA for the CDR3: TGTGCCAGCAGTGAAGACAGTGCGAACACCGGGGAGCTGTTTTTT.

This clone has a single count. V and J are TRBV28 and TRBJ1-2, with D unclear. V was shortened by 1 base and J by 7 bases, with 7 bases between the two germline ends. Germline CDR1 and CDR2: MDHEN and SYDVKM. The CDR3 has 12 residues. CDR3 residues: CASSLYLRGYTF. CDR3 coding DNA: TGTGCCAGCAGTTTATATCTGCGTGGCTACACCTTC.

The V call is TRBV2, the J call TRBJ2-7; D not resolved. Trimming removed 6 bases at V and 3 bases at J, with 9 bases between. This CDR3 contains 12 residues. Germline CDR1 is SNHLY and CDR2 is FYNNEI. Here the CDR3 reads CASREQVYEQYF. The CDR3 coding sequence is TGTGCCAGCAGAGAGCAGGTCTACGAGCAGTACTTC.

This clone was observed a few times. This chain uses TRBV10-3 with TRBJ1-5; 8 bases align to TRBD1. Germline assignment: CDR1 ENHRY and CDR2 SYGVKD. V trimming: 5 bases; J trimming: 6 bases; junction bases outside the gene matches: 6. The CDR3 has 14 amino acids. In nucleotides, the CDR3 is TGTGCCATCAGTTCGACAGGGGTTAGTCAGCCCCAGCATTTT. It specifies CAISSTGVSQPQHF.

The chain combines TRBV5-1 with TRBJ2-6; D tentatively fits TRBD1 or TRBD2 (5 bases each). V was pared by 9 bases and J by 0 bases, with 19 bases between. Germline V gives CDR1 SGHRS, CDR2 YFSETQ. This CDR3 spans 17 amino acids. The CDR3 is CATALGTTNSGANVLTF. The DNA for the CDR3 is TGCGCCACCGCCTTAGGGACGACTAACTCTGGGGCCAACGTCCTGACTTTC.

Concerning this clone: The identical CDR3 is also encoded by other nucleotide sequences in the sample. The genes are TRBV28 and TRBJ2-7; no definite D call. CDR1 and CDR2 (germline): MDHEN, SYDVKM. Trimming took off 2 bases at V and 3 bases at J, with 5 bases between the two ends. There are 12 residues in the CDR3. The CDR3 sequence: CASSLPGYEQYF. CDR3 nucleotide sequence: TGTGCCAGCAGTTTACCCGGCTACGAGCAGTACTTC.

This clone was counted a single time. The J gene is TRBJ1-1, the V gene TRBV5-1; 8 nucleotides agree with TRBD1. CDR1 and CDR2 from the germline V gene are SGHRS and YFSETQ. The V segment lost 4 bases and the J segment 11 bases; nucleotides outside the gene matches: 10. The CDR3 contains 13 residues. CDR3 residues: CASSRDRGELAFF. In DNA, the CDR3 is TGCGCCAGCAGCCGCGACAGGGGTGAGTTGGCTTTCTTT.

This sequence joins TRBV6-5 and TRBJ2-7; 11 nucleotides line up with TRBD1. The CDR3 is 14 amino acids. Germline trimming cut 6 bases from V and 7 bases from J; bases unmatched to any gene: 8. The germline V gene has CDR1 MNHEY and CDR2 SVGAGI. DNA of the CDR3: TGTGCCAGCAGCATGGACAGGGGGCGCGGTGAGCAGTACTTC. Translation gives CASSMDRGRGEQYF.

This chain joins TRBV10-3 and TRBJ2-1; the match to TRBD1 covers 7 bases. J gave up 8 bases and V 5 bases, and 9 bases lay outside the gene matches. CDR1 is ENHRY and CDR2 is SYGVKD in the germline V gene. The CDR3 totals 14 residues. The CDR3 DNA follows: TGTGCCATCAGTCCAGTCGACAGGGCCTATGAGCAGTTCTTC. Translated: CAISPVDRAYEQFF.

This chain joins TRBV30 and TRBJ2-1, with TRBD1 matching 9 bases. V dropped 4 bases and J dropped 6; count of bases not matched to a gene: 7. The CDR3 extends over 14 amino acids. Germline CDR1 is GTSNPN and CDR2 is SVGIG (reference sequence). CDR3 coding DNA: TGTGCCTGGAAATTCCGGGACAGGGCCAATGAGCAGTTCTTC. As protein: CAWKFRDRANEQFF.

This chain connects TRBV7-2 to TRBJ1-1, with TRBD1 identical over 8 bases. V was clipped by 5 bases and J by 4 bases; unmatched bases: 9. The CDR3 runs to 15 residues. Germline values: CDR1 SGHTA, CDR2 FQGNSA. The CDR3 here is CASSLRTGLGTEAFF. In DNA, the CDR3 is TGTGCCAGCAGCCTACGGACAGGGCTTGGCACTGAAGCTTTCTTT.

The chain combines TRBV10-3 with TRBJ2-1, with TRBD2 matching 11 bases. Trimming at V came to 6 bases and at J to 5 bases, leaving 3 bases not matched to a gene. The CDR3 loop spans 14 amino acids. Germline-derived CDR1 and CDR2 are ENHRY and SYGVKD. CDR3 protein: CAISVTSGDNEQFF. The CDR3 DNA reads TGTGCCATCAGCGTGACTAGCGGGGACAATGAGCAGTTCTTC.

This clone was picked up a small number of times. V usage is TRBV27 and J usage is TRBJ2-7; 9 positions agree with TRBD1. The CDR3 has 15 residues. Germline CDR1 and CDR2: MNHEY and SMNVEV (reference sequence). With V trimmed by 4 bases and J by 5 bases, 9 bases remained unmatched. CDR3 region: CASSSLRDRVDEQYF. CDR3 coding DNA: TGTGCCAGCAGTTCCCTCCGGGACAGGGTTGACGAGCAGTACTTC.

V gene TRBV6-1 combines with J gene TRBJ1-5; D is unresolved. Germline V CDR1 and CDR2: MNHNS, SASEGT. CDR3 length: 14 residues. Trimming shortened V by 1 base and J by 7 bases, and 11 bases separated the two germline ends. DNA for the CDR3: TGTGCCAGCAGTGAAGAAGCTCGGGTCCAGCCCCAGCATTTT. Residues: CASSEEARVQPQHF.

V usage is TRBV7-6 and J usage is TRBJ2-5, with no clear D. V shed 5 bases and J shed 5 bases, with 6 bases lying between them. CDR3 length: 11 amino acids. Germline values: CDR1 SGHVS, CDR2 FNYEAQ. Here the CDR3 reads CASSPKETQYF. CDR3 bases: TGTGCCAGCAGCCCCAAGGAGACCCAGTACTTC.

This clone was recorded a few times. CDR3 nucleotides: TGCGCCAGCAGCTTAAGCGGACCAAACTACGAGCAGTACTTC. This codes for CASSLSGPNYEQYF. V and J are TRBV5-1 and TRBJ2-5; D is perhaps TRBD2 (5 bases). The J call could be wrong; TRBJ2-7 is a better fit for the DNA end. The CDR3 contains 14 residues. In germline, CDR1 is SGHRS, CDR2 YFSETQ.

Details on this clone: The same CDR3 also results from other DNA sequences found in this sample. The chain is built from TRBV6-1 and TRBJ2-7; TRBD1 matches 7 bases. This CDR3 contains 12 residues. V was clipped by 7 bases and J by 5 bases; unmatched bases: 5. Germline assignment: CDR1 MNHNS and CDR2 SASEGT. CDR3 sequence: CASTDRVHEQYF. The CDR3 region has the DNA TGTGCCAGCACTGACAGGGTCCACGAGCAGTACTTC.

The V and J genes are TRBV19 and TRBJ2-3; tentative D call: TRBD2 (6 bases). The germline CDR1 and CDR2 sequences are LNHDA and SQIVND (reference sequence). The CDR3 has 14 amino acids. V was cut by 6 bases and J by 3 bases, with 13 bases left in between. This CDR3 reads CASSTGVGTDTQYF. DNA of the CDR3: TGTGCCAGTAGCACGGGAGTAGGGACAGATACGCAGTATTTT.

This clone was seen a handful of times. CDR3: CASSSVLGAAEAFF. CDR3 nucleotide sequence: TGTGCCAGCAGTTCCGTACTGGGGGCGGCTGAAGCTTTCTTT. The rearrangement links TRBV28 to TRBJ1-1, with a weak D call TRBD1 (6 bases). Germline V gene lookup returns CDR1 MDHEN and CDR2 SYDVKM. V was shortened by 4 bases and J by 6 bases, with 15 bases between the two germline ends. The CDR3 covers 14 residues.

This CDR3 reads CASRRTGAATQYF. As DNA, the CDR3 is TGTGCCAGCAGACGGACAGGGGCGGCTACGCAGTATTTT. V and J are TRBV6-6 and TRBJ2-3, with 9 nucleotides matching TRBD1. The CDR3 runs to 13 residues. The V gene's germline CDR1 is MNHNY and CDR2 SVGAGI (reference sequence). J lost 8 bases, V lost 6 bases, and 6 bases had no gene match.

This clone was found a few times. The sample holds other DNA sequences that translate to the same CDR3. This rearrangement joins TRBV29-1 to TRBJ2-5, with 8 bases lining up with TRBD2. The CDR3 totals 12 residues. J lost 3 bases, V lost 5 bases, and 2 bases had no gene match. Germline values: CDR1 SQVTM, CDR2 ANQGSEA. The CDR3 here is CSVQAGEETQYF. As DNA, the CDR3 is TGCAGCGTTCAAGCGGGAGAAGAGACCCAGTACTTC.

The chain carries TRBV29-1 and TRBJ2-5; D is ambiguous. This CDR3 comprises 11 residues. Deletions cut 1 base from V and 5 bases from J, with 5 bases between. The V gene's germline CDR1 is SQVTM and CDR2 ANQGSEA. The CDR3 spells CSVEARETQYF. In nucleotides, the CDR3 is TGCAGCGTTGAAGCCCGGGAGACCCAGTACTTC. The full variable domain, rest sourced from reference TRBV29-1 and TRBJ2-5, is SAVISQKPSRDICQRGTSLTIQCQVDSQVTMMFWYRQQPGQSLTLIATANQGSEATYESGFVIDKFPISRPNLTFSTLTVSNMSPEDSSIYLCSVEARETQYFGPGTRLLVL.

This clone has a count of ten or more. The CDR3, as DNA: TGTGCCAGCAGCCCTAAGGCCGGGAGGGCAAATGAGCAGTTCTTC. Amino acid sequence: CASSPKAGRANEQFF. The V gene is TRBV11-3, the J gene TRBJ2-1; 8 nucleotides line up with TRBD2. CDR3 length: 15 residues. Germline loops: CDR1 SGHNT, CDR2 YENEEA. V dropped 5 bases and J dropped 7; count of bases not matched to a gene: 10.

The gene calls are TRBV2 and TRBJ1-1; no clear D gene. Germline V CDR1 and CDR2: SNHLY, FYNNEI. This CDR3 has 13 residues. V dropped 5 bases and J dropped 0 bases, with 7 bases sitting between them. CDR3 residues: CASSLSMNTEAFF. In nucleotides, the CDR3 is TGTGCCAGCAGTCTCAGCATGAACACTGAAGCTTTCTTT. Looking up the rest from reference TRBV2 and TRBJ1-1 gives the full variable domain: EPEVTQTPSHQVTQMGQEVILRCVPISNHLYFYWYRQILGQKVEFLVSFYNNEISEKSEIFDDQFSVERPDGSNFTLKIRSTKLEDSAMYFCASSLSMNTEAFFGQGTRLTVV.

The chain couples TRBV30 to TRBJ2-3; D is possibly TRBD2 (6 bases). The CDR3 is 12 amino acids. The germline V gene has CDR1 GTSNPN and CDR2 SVGIG (reference sequence). V dropped 0 bases and J dropped 8 bases, with 9 bases sitting between them. This CDR3 reads CAWSVLGGTQYF. The CDR3 DNA reads TGTGCCTGGAGTGTACTCGGGGGTACGCAGTATTTT.

This chain uses TRBV5-4 with TRBJ1-5; no firm D call. Deletions cut 0 bases from V and 0 bases from J, with 4 bases between. Germline CDR1 reads SGHNT; CDR2 reads YYREEE (reference sequence). The CDR3 has 14 residues. Here the CDR3 DNA reads TGTGCCAGCAGCTTGGACGGTAGCAATCAGCCCCAGCATTTT. It specifies CASSLDGSNQPQHF.

V usage is TRBV5-4 and J usage is TRBJ2-3; D is unclear. In germline, CDR1 is SGHNT, CDR2 YYREEE (reference sequence). The CDR3 is 15 residues long. V was pared by 2 bases and J by 0 bases, with 10 bases between. This CDR3 is CASSFGQRSTDTQYF. The CDR3 region has the DNA TGTGCCAGCAGCTTTGGGCAACGTAGCACAGATACGCAGTATTTT.